This record covers a single TCR beta chain. Germline CDR1 and CDR2: SEHNR and FQNEAQ (reference sequence). There are 16 residues in the CDR3. V lost 4 bases to trimming and J lost 3 bases; unmatched junction nucleotides: 8. The data belong to a study of shared T cell receptors in the human thymus. The data were produced by immunoSEQ multiplex PCR, yet TCRdb's version contains in-frame clones alone and is incomplete. Of 500,000 to 550,000 clones in the sample, 70% to 80% are singletons; the top ten hold about 0.013%. This sample was also put to use in a study of human thymus T cells. That work adds: Donors consisted of healthy Finnish infants (having corrective surgery for congenital heart defects). Resections removed during corrective heart surgery provided the thymus tissue used. Apparent skewing of V and J gene usage characterized both thymic and blood repertoires. Unrelated individuals were reported by related research to share highly overlapping thymic repertoires.

The chain is built from TRBV7-9 and TRBJ2-1; 8 bases fit TRBD2. Source material: thymocytes. The clonotype was recovered from a boy younger than two with a congenital heart defect. The CDR3 DNA reads TGTGCCAGCAGCTCCTGGACTAGCCCGATCTACAATGAGCAGTTCTTC. This encodes CASSSWTSPIYNEQFF.